Reported below is one T cell receptor beta chain. Each CDR3 protein gets one entry after TCRdb re-called the multiplex PCR reads with MiXCR. Among 130,000 or so distinct CDR3 sequences, over 25% were seen once, and the ten largest hold about 2.5%. These data originate in a study of breast tumors, draining lymph nodes, adjacent tissues. Samples came from axillary lymph nodes draining the breast cancer. The source material was axillary lymph node tissue. The TCR was taken from a female donor with breast cancer. Some clones in this sample may be carry-over from other donors' samples.

In DNA, the CDR3 is TGCGCCAGCAGCTTAACCCATGATACTAACTATGGCTACACCTTC. This sequence encodes CASSLTHDTNYGYTF. This chain joins TRBV5-1 and TRBJ1-2; D unresolved. The V end was cut by 2 bases, the J end by 0 bases, with 11 bases between. Germline CDR1 and CDR2: SGHRS and YFSETQ. The CDR3 is 15 amino acids.